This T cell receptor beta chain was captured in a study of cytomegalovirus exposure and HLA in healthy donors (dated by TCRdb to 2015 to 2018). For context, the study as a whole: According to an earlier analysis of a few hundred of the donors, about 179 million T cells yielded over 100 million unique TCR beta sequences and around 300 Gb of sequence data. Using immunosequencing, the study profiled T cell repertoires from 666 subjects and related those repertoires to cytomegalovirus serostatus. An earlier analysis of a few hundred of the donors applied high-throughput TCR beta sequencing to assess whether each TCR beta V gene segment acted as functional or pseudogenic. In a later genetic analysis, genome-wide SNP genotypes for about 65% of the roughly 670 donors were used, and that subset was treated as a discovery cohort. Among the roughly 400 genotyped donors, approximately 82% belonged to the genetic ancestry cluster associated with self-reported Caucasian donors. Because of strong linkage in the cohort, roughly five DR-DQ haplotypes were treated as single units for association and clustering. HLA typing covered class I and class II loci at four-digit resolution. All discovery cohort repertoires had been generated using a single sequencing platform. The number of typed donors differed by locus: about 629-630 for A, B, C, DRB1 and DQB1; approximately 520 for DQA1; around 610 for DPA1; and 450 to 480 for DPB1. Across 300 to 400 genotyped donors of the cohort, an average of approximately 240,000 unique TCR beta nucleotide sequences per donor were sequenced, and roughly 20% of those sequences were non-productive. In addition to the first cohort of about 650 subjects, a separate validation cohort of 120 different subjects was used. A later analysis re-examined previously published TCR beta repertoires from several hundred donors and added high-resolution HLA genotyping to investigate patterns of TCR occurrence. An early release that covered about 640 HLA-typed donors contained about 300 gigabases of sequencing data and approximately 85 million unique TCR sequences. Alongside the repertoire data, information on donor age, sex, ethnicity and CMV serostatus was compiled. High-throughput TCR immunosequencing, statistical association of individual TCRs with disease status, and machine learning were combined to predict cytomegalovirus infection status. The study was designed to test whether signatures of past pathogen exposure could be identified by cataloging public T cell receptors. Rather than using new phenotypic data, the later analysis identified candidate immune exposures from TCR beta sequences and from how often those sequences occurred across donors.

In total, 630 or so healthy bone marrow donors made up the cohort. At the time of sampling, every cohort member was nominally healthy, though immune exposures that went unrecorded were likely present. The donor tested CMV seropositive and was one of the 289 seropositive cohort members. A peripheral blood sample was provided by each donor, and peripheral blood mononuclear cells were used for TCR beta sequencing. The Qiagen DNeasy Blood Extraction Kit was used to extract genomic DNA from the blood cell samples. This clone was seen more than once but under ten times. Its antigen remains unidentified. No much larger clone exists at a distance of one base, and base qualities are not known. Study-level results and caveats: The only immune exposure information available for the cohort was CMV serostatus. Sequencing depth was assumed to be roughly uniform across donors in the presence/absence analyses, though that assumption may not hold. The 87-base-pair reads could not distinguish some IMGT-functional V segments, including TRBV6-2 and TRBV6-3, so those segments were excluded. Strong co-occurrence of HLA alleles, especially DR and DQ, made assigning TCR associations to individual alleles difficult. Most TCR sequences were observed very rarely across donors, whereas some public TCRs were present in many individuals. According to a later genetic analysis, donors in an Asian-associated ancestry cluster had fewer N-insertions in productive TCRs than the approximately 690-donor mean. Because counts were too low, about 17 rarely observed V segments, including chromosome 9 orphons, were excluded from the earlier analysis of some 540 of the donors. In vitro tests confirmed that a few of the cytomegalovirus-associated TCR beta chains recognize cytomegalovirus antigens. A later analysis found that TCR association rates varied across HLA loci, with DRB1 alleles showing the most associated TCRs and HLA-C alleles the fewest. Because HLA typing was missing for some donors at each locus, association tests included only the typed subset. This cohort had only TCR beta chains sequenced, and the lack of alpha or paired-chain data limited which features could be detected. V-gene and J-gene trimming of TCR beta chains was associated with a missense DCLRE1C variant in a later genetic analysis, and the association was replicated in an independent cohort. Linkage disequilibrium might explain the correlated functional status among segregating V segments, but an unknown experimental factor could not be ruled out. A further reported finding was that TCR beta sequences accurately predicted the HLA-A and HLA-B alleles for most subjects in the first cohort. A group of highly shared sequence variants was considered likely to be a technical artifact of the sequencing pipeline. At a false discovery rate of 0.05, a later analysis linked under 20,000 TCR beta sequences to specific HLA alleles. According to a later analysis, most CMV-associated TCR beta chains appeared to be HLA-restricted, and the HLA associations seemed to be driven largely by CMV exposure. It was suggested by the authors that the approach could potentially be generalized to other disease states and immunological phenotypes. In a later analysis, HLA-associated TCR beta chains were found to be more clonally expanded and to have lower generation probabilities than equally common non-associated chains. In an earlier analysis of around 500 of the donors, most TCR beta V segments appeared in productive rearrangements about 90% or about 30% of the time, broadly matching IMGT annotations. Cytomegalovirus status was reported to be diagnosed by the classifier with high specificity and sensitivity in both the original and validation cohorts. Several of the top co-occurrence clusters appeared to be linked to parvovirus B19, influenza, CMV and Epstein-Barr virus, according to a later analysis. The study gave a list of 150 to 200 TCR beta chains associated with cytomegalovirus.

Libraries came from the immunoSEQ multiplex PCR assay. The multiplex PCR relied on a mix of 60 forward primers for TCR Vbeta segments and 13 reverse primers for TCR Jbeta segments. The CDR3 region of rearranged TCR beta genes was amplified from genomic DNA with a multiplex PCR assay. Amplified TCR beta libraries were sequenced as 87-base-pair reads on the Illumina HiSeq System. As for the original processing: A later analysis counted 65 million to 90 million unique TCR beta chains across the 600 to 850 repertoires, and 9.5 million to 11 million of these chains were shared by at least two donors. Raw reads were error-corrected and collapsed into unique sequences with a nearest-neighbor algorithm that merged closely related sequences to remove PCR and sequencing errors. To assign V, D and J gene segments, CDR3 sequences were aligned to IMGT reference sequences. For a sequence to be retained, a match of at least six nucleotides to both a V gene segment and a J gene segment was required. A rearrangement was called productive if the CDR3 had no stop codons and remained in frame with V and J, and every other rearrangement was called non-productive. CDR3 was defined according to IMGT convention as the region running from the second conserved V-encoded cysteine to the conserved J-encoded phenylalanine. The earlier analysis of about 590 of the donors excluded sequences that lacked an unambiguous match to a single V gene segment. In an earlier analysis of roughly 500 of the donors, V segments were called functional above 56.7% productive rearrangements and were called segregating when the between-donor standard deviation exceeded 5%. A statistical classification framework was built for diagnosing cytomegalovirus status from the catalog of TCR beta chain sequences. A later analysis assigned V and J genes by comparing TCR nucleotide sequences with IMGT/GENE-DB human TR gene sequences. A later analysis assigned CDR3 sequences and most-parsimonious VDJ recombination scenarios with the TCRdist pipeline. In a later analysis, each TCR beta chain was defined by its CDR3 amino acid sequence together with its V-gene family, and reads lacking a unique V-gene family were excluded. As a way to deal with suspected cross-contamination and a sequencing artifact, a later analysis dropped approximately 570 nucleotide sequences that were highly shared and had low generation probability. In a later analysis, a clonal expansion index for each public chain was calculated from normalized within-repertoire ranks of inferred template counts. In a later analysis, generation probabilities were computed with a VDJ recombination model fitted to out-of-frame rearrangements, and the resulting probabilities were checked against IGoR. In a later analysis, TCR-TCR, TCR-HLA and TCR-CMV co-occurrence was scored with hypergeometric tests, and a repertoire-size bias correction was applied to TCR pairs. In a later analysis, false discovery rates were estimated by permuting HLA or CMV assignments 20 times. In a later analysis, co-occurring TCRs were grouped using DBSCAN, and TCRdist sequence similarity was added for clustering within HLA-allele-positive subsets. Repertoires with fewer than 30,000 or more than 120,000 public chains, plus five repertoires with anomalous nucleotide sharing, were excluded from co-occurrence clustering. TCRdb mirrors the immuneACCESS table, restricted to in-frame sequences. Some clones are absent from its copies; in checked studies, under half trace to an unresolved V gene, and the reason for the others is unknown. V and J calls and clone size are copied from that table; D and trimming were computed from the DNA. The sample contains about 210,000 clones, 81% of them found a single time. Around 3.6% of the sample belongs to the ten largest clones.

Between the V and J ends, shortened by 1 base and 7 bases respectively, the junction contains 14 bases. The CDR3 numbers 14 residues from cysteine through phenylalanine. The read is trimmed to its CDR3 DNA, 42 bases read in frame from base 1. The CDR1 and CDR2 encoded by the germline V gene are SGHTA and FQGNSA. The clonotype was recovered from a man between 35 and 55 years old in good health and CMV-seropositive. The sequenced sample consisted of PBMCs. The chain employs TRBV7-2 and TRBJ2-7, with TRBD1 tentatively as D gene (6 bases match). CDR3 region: CASSLVRAQGEQYF. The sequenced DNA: TGTGCCAGCAGCTTAGTCAGGGCCCAGGGGGAGCAGTACTTC.